The clone carrying this T cell receptor (beta chain) has a handful of counts. Its antigen is undetermined. The data stem from a study of T cell repertoires in cytomegalovirus infection. TCRdb fed the reads into MiXCR, producing one record per CDR3 protein. Of around 800,000 distinct CDR3 sequences in the sample, approximately 32% were seen once. This CDR3 is 12 amino acids long. Germline V lookup: CDR1 MNHNY, CDR2 SVGAGI (reference sequence). Trimming stripped 8 bases from V and 7 bases from J, with 14 bases between. This chain links TRBV6-6 with TRBJ1-2, with a possible D match to TRBD1 (5 bases). The sequenced sample was cultured CD8+ T cells from PBMCs, obtained from culture after CMV antigen stimulation. The TCR originated in a human donor in good health (CMV status not recorded). Some clones in this sample may be carry-over from other donors' samples. CDR3 loop: CASLRGLLGYTF. The CDR3 nucleotides are TGTGCCAGCCTCCGGGGCCTCCTTGGCTACACCTTC.